Sequencing of this T cell receptor (beta chain) was carried out in a study of shared clonotypes between healthy human individuals. This clone has a single count. Naive CD8 cells lacked CD45RO and underwent positive selection for CCR7, leaving out terminally differentiated effector memory CD45RA+ cells. Data came from immunoSEQ multiplex PCR; TCRdb stores just in-frame clones and leaves some out. The sample shows some 2.1 million clones, about 95% of them seen only once. The CDR3 has 15 residues. The ends lost 4 bases at V and 0 bases at J; junction bases unmatched: 7. Germline lookup yields CDR1 GTSNPN and CDR2 SVGIG (reference sequence).

The chain is built from TRBV30 and TRBJ2-5, with 8 bases that match TRBD1. This clonotype was obtained from a young man in good health. The sequenced material came from naive CD8+ T cells sorted from blood. CDR3 bases: TGTGCCTGGATGTCAGGGGGCGTGTACCAAGAGACCCAGTACTTC. Protein product: CAWMSGGVYQETQYF.